This entry lists 25 T cell receptor beta chains sequenced from one sample in a study of human T cells and chemical hapten exposure. Time point noted: pre-sensitization, week 0. Indicated treatment: therapeutic diphenylcyclopropenone sensitization with weekly scalp DPC. Using its own MiXCR run on the RACE reads, TCRdb lists one record per CDR3 protein. The sample consists of 89,000 or so distinct CDR3 sequences, 8.5% of them appearing once. Sequences were derived from whole blood, sampled in connection with sensitization to the hapten diphenylcyclopropenone (DPC). The receptors here all came from a man in his forties or fifties with alopecia areata. Some clones in this sample may be carry-over from other donors' samples.

This clonotype was observed a handful of times. This chain connects TRBV6-2 or TRBV6-3 to TRBJ2-6, with 12 bases matching TRBD1. This CDR3 has 18 amino acids. The V gene's germline CDR1 is MNHEY and CDR2 SVGEGT. V gave up 6 bases and J gave up 7 bases; unmatched junction bases: 13. The DNA of the CDR3 is TGTGCCAGCAGCCGGGCCGGGACAGGGGGCTCCGGAGCCAACGTCCTGACTTTC. The encoded protein is CASSRAGTGGSGANVLTF.

The rearrangement uses TRBV20-1 and TRBJ2-4; D is uncertain. V lost 3 bases, J lost 7 bases, and 10 bases lay in between. Germline V CDR1 and CDR2: DFQATT, SNEGSKA (reference sequence). The CDR3 is made up of 12 amino acids. CDR3 amino acids: CSASPVRNIQYF. DNA for the CDR3: TGCAGTGCTAGTCCTGTACGGAACATTCAGTACTTC.

This clonotype was detected ten times or more. The CDR3: CASSQDEKNLGNTIYF. In DNA form, the CDR3 reads TGTGCCAGCAGCCAAGATGAAAAGAACCTCGGAAACACCATATATTTT. This rearrangement joins TRBV14 to TRBJ1-3; D is uncertain. The germline V gene encodes CDR1 SGHDN and CDR2 FVKESK. This CDR3 spans 16 amino acids. Trimming removed 0 bases at V and 4 bases at J, with 13 bases between.

The sample holds many counts of this clonotype. In nucleotides, the CDR3 is TGTGCCAGCAGTTACGTGCCCAATCAGCCCCAGCATTTT. Protein sequence: CASSYVPNQPQHF. The V call is TRBV6-5, the J call TRBJ1-5, with D hard to call. The CDR3 contains 13 residues. Per germline, CDR1 MNHEY and CDR2 SVGAGI. Between the trimmed V and J ends, which lost 2 bases and 3 bases, there was a span of 5 bases.

This clonotype was seen a few times. The CDR3 DNA reads TGCAGCGTAGATAGACTAGCAGATTACAATGAGCAGTTCTTC. Encoded protein: CSVDRLADYNEQFF. The V call is TRBV29-1, the J call TRBJ2-1; 7 bases are shared with TRBD2. J gave up 4 bases and V 6 bases, and 9 bases lay outside the gene matches. The CDR3 totals 14 residues. Germline CDR1 SQVTM, CDR2 ANQGSEA.

The genes are TRBV28 and TRBJ2-7; TRBD1 agrees at 8 bases. With 5 bases clipped from V and 6 bases from J, the junction kept 12 bases outside the gene matches. The CDR3 is 15 residues long. The germline V gene has CDR1 MDHEN and CDR2 SYDVKM. CDR3 residues: CASSPTHPGGREQYV. CDR3 bases: TGTGCCAGCAGTCCAACTCATCCAGGGGGCCGCGAGCAGTACGTC.

The CDR3 DNA follows: TGTGCCAGCAGCTTATGGGGGAGCAGTAATGAAAAACTGTTTTTT. Its protein product is CASSLWGSSNEKLFF. This chain uses TRBV7-2 with TRBJ1-4; D possibly corresponds to TRBD1 (5 bases). Trimming pared 2 bases from V and 4 bases from J, leaving 11 bases between. Germline V gives CDR1 SGHTA, CDR2 FQGNSA. The CDR3 contains 15 residues.

This clonotype was detected many times. The chain has TRBV20-1 and TRBJ2-2; the match to TRBD1 covers 8 bases. The length of the CDR3 is 18 residues. V lost 0 bases and J lost 5; bases outside the gene matches: 14. Germline CDR1 and CDR2: DFQATT and SNEGSKA (reference sequence). As DNA, the CDR3 is TGCAGTGCTAGAGATCCTTATGGAACAGGGGGACGGACCGGGGAGCTGTTTTTT. This translates into CSARDPYGTGGRTGELFF.

This clonotype has more than one count but fewer than ten. The gene calls are TRBV7-8 and TRBJ2-7; 8 nucleotides match TRBD2. Losses at the gene ends were 3 bases for V and 3 bases for J; bases not matched to a gene: 10. CDR1 and CDR2 from the germline V gene are SGHVS and FQNEAQ. The CDR3 totals 16 residues. The CDR3 DNA is TGTGCCAGCAGCTTGGACGGACTAGCCAAGTACTACGAGCAGTACTTC. It encodes CASSLDGLAKYYEQYF.

This clonotype was recorded at least ten times. The rearrangement links TRBV2 to TRBJ1-1; D not certain. Trimming took 1 base from V and 4 from J, leaving 7 bases between them. Germline CDR1 SNHLY, CDR2 FYNNEI. The CDR3 contains 13 residues. The CDR3 DNA sequence: TGTGCCAGCAGTGAAGAGGTGGCCACTGAAGCTTTCTTT. This translates into CASSEEVATEAFF.

This clonotype was picked up a small number of times. The V gene is TRBV30, the J gene TRBJ2-3; 11 nucleotides agree with TRBD2. J lost 5 bases, V lost 5 bases, and 12 bases had no gene match. Germline lookup yields CDR1 GTSNPN and CDR2 SVGIG (reference sequence). The CDR3 is made up of 16 amino acids. The CDR3 nucleotides read TGTGCCTGGGGACTCTTAGCGGGAGGGGTTGGAGATACGCAGTATTTT. Protein sequence: CAWGLLAGGVGDTQYF. Full variable domain (rest looked up from reference TRBV30 and TRBJ2-3): SQTIHQWPATLVQPVGSPLSLECTVEGTSNPNLYWYRQAAGRGLQLLFYSVGIGQISSEVPQNLSASRPQDRQFILSSKKLLLSDSGFYLCAWGLLAGGVGDTQYFGPGTRLTVL.

Ten or more counts support this clonotype. The chain recombines TRBV7-9 with TRBJ1-1, with unresolved D. Trimming cost V 2 bases and J 5 bases, with 12 bases left between them. The CDR3 has 14 residues. From germline, CDR1 is SEHNR and CDR2 FQNEAQ (reference sequence). CDR3 residues: CASSLIEMGTEAFF. The CDR3 DNA follows: TGTGCCAGCAGCTTAATCGAGATGGGGACTGAAGCTTTCTTT.

This clonotype was detected only a few times. DNA for the CDR3: TGCGCCAGCAGCGCCAAAGACAGGGGATTATCCGAGACCCAGTACTTC. The encoded protein is CASSAKDRGLSETQYF. This rearrangement joins TRBV5-1 to TRBJ2-5, with 8 bases that match TRBD1. Germline trimming cut 4 bases from V and 5 bases from J; bases unmatched to any gene: 13. This CDR3 contains 16 residues. The germline V gene encodes CDR1 SGHRS and CDR2 YFSETQ.

On this clonotype itself: A single base separates this from a much larger clone, so it may be a read error. V gene TRBV29-1 combines with J gene TRBJ2-3, with 10 nucleotides matching TRBD1. The CDR3 is made up of 13 amino acids. Germline V CDR1 and CDR2: SQVTM, ANQGSEA. CDR3 in amino acids: CVPRQGATDTQYF. The CDR3 nucleotides read TGCGTCCCCCGACAGGGGGCCACAGATACGCAGTATTTT.

A few counts support this clonotype. The chain couples TRBV19 to TRBJ2-7, with a possible D match to TRBD1 (7 bases). This CDR3 region has 14 residues. CDR1 LNHDA and CDR2 SQIVND come from the germline V gene (reference sequence). Between the trimmed V and J ends, which lost 5 bases and 3 bases, there was a span of 14 bases. This chain's CDR3 is CASSSAGGGYEQYF. The CDR3 bases are TGTGCCAGTAGTTCGGCAGGGGGAGGCTACGAGCAGTACTTC. The full variable domain, completed using reference TRBV19 and TRBJ2-7, is DGGITQSPKYLFRKEGQNVTLSCEQNLNHDAMYWYRQDPGQGLRLIYYSQIVNDFQKGDIAEGYSVSREKKESFPLTVTSAQKNPTAFYLCASSSAGGGYEQYFGPGTRLTVT.

Ten or more counts support this clonotype. V usage is TRBV5-6 and J usage is TRBJ2-4; 9 bases align to TRBD2. The CDR3 is 17 residues long. Germline CDR1 and CDR2: SGHDT and YYEEEE. The trim removed 4 bases at V and 6 bases at J, leaving 14 bases unmatched. In DNA, the CDR3 is TGTGCCAGCAGCGATGAGACGACTAGCGGACGAACAAACATTCAGTACTTC. Protein: CASSDETTSGRTNIQYF.

This clonotype has at least ten counts. V usage is TRBV6-2 or TRBV6-3 and J usage is TRBJ1-1, with 7 bases that match TRBD1. This CDR3 contains 16 residues. Per the germline V gene, CDR1 is MNHEY and CDR2 is SVGEGT. Trimming at V came to 2 bases and at J to 5 bases, leaving 11 bases not matched to a gene. The DNA of the CDR3 is TGTGCCAGCAGTTACCCAAGAAGACAGGGAAGAACTGAAGCTTTCTTT. Encoded protein: CASSYPRRQGRTEAFF.

The V call is TRBV7-2, the J call TRBJ2-5; 10 bases agree with TRBD2. Per germline, CDR1 SGHTA and CDR2 FQGNSA. The trim removed 2 bases at V and 4 bases at J, leaving 7 bases unmatched. This CDR3 has 16 amino acids. In nucleotides, the CDR3 is TGTGCCAGCAGCTTAATGGCTAGCGGGAGTACAGAGACCCAGTACTTC. It specifies CASSLMASGSTETQYF.

This clonotype was recorded many times. The chain employs TRBV3-1 and TRBJ2-5, with 7 bases lining up with TRBD1. V trimming: 1 base; J trimming: 4 bases; junction bases outside the gene matches: 3. The germline V gene has CDR1 LGHDT and CDR2 YNNKEL (reference sequence). The CDR3 has 14 amino acids. The CDR3: CASSQATGRETQYF. Written as DNA, the CDR3 is TGTGCCAGCAGCCAAGCGACAGGGAGAGAGACCCAGTACTTC.

In this sample, this clonotype turned up many times. The chain links TRBV3-2 to TRBJ2-7; no DNA check was done on the table's D call, TRBD1. TRBV3-2 is deemed a pseudogene. The CDR3 spans 16 residues. The CDR3 coding sequence is TGTGCCAGCAGCCAAGCTGACGGACAGGTCCCGTACGAGCAGTACGTC. This translates into CASSQADGQVPYEQYV.

As DNA, the CDR3 is TGCAGCGTGGGTCGACAGGGCGGATACACAGATACGCAGTATTTT. This encodes CSVGRQGGYTDTQYF. The J gene is TRBJ2-3, the V gene TRBV29-1; TRBD1 agrees at 7 bases. Germline V gene sequence: CDR1 SQVTM, CDR2 ANQGSEA. V shed 6 bases, J shed 2 bases, and the junction held 11 bases outside the gene matches. This CDR3 is built from 15 residues.

Only a few counts were recorded for this clonotype. This chain links TRBV12-3 or TRBV12-4 with TRBJ2-2; 14 bases line up with TRBD2. V was clipped by 8 bases and J by 3 bases; unmatched bases: 5. This CDR3 is 16 amino acids long. CDR3 nucleotides: TGTGCCAGCGAGACTAGCGGGAGGGTGGACACCGGGGAGCTGTTTTTT. Translating it yields CASETSGRVDTGELFF.

The sample holds a few counts of this clonotype. The V gene is TRBV7-9, the J gene TRBJ1-1; the D is unclear. V lost 1 base and J 1 base, leaving 7 bases between the germline ends. There are 14 residues in the CDR3. The germline V gene has CDR1 SEHNR and CDR2 FQNEAQ (reference sequence). CDR3 amino acids: CASSLGRENTEAFF. CDR3 nucleotides: TGTGCCAGCAGCTTAGGAAGGGAGAACACTGAAGCTTTCTTT.

This clonotype was counted at least ten times. The genes are TRBV6-1 and TRBJ2-2; D might be TRBD1 (6 bases). The V gene lost 2 bases and the J gene lost 1 base, with 11 bases spanning the gap. This CDR3 is 16 amino acids long. Germline values: CDR1 MNHNS, CDR2 SASEGT. CDR3 coding DNA: TGTGCCAGCAGTGAACAACAGGGCCAGAACACCGGGGAGCTGTTTTTT. Amino acid sequence: CASSEQQGQNTGELFF.

Ten or more counts support this clonotype. The CDR3 coding sequence is TGTGCCAGTAGTACCGGACAGGGAGCTTTCTTT. The encoded protein is CASSTGQGAFF. The chain links TRBV19 to TRBJ1-1; 8 nucleotides match TRBD1. CDR3 length equals 11 residues. The germline CDR1 and CDR2 sequences are LNHDA and SQIVND (reference sequence). The ends lost 4 bases at V and 10 bases at J; junction bases unmatched: 2.